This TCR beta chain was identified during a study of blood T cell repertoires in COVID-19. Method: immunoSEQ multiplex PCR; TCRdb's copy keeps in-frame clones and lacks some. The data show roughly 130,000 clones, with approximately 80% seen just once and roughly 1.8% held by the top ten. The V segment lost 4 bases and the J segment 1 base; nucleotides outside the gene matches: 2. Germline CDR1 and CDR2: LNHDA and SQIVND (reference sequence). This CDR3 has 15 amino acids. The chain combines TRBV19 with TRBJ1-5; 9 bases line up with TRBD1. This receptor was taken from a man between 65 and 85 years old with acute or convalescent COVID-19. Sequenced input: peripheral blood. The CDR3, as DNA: TGTGCCAGTAGTACGACAGGGGGGAGCAATCAGCCCCAGCATTTT. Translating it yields CASSTTGGSNQPQHF.